This T cell receptor beta chain was retrieved from a study of cytomegalovirus exposure and HLA in healthy donors. Study observations and caveats: Rates of TCR association differed by HLA locus in a later analysis, with DRB1 highest and HLA-C lowest. With high specificity and sensitivity, the classifier reportedly diagnosed cytomegalovirus status. Being productive about 87% or about 30% of the time was typical of most TCR beta V segments in an earlier analysis. Most TCR sequences were seen very rarely across donors, but some public TCRs occurred in many.

Primers for the PCR totalled 60 Vbeta and 13 Jbeta. Assay used: immunoSEQ multiplex PCR; TCRdb lists only in-frame clones, some missing. This sample yields under 200,000 clones, of which over 70% are seen a single time; 1% to 1.5% belongs to the top ten. The V and J ends lost 4 bases and 3 bases respectively, with 13 bases between them. CDR1 is SQVTM, CDR2 ANQGSEA, per germline. CDR3 length equals 13 residues. Concerning this clone: No antigen is known for it.

Sequenced input: PBMCs. The sequence came from a man aged 45 to 65 in good health and CMV-seropositive. The J gene is TRBJ2-7, the V gene TRBV29-1; D is perhaps TRBD1 (5 bases). The CDR3 reads CSVAPRVGYEQYF. CDR3 DNA sequence: TGCAGCGTTGCCCCCAGGGTGGGCTACGAGCAGTACTTC.